This T cell receptor (beta chain) was documented in a study of blood T cell repertoires in COVID-19. This clone has more than one count but fewer than ten. Source study methods: It was from reference gene primer amplification that nucleated cell counts were estimated. Assay: immunoSEQ multiplex PCR; the TCRdb copy retains only in-frame clones and omits some. The DNA was the basis for D and trimming; V, J and clone size are from that table. This table holds some 180,000 clones, around 81% found once. CDR1 is LNHDA, CDR2 SQIVND, per germline (reference sequence). This CDR3 contains 16 residues. The V end was cut by 3 bases, the J end by 5 bases, with 19 bases between.

J is TRBJ1-1 and V is TRBV19; the D gene is possibly TRBD1 (5 bases). This TCR was sampled from a man aged 65 to 85 with active or convalescent COVID-19. The sample was peripheral blood. The CDR3 loop is CASSMGTGIGRTEAFF. CDR3 nucleotide sequence: TGTGCCAGTAGTATGGGAACAGGAATTGGCAGGACTGAAGCTTTCTTT.